Listed below are T cell receptor beta chains from one sample, sequenced in a study of blood T cell repertoires in COVID-19. Some clones are missing from TCRdb's copy, which holds only in-frame ones; the method was immunoSEQ multiplex PCR. The sample has some 110,000 clones; approximately 88% are singletons. Material for sequencing was peripheral blood. The receptor set was obtained from a woman aged 70 to 79 with acute or convalescent COVID-19. CDR3s include the opening cysteine and the closing phenylalanine or tryptophan. The order of the fields is clone size, V gene, D gene, CDR3 protein. A D gene is named only where the DNA matches it firmly. The size field is filled for only some rows; it gives once, few, many or a size class.

- TRBV15 - CATSLGQTSNEKLFF
few TRBV12-3/TRBV12-4 TRBD1 CASNPGGNYGYTF
- TRBV19 TRBD1 CASSYRTGDSREKLFF
- TRBV11-3 TRBD1 CASSYSTGGHAFF
once TRBV5-1 TRBD2 CASSSTSGRDTQYF
- TRBV7-9 - CASSLGGGGELFF
- TRBV7-2 - CASSPQRARTDTQYF
- TRBV3-1/TRBV3-2 - CASSLGEGSYNSPLHF
- TRBV4-1 - CASSQEGGGVTDTQYF
- TRBV2 - CASRDFPQTGEQYF
once TRBV6-2/TRBV6-3 TRBD2 CASSYSPAGSGIQETQYF
- TRBV5-4 - CASSLGRGTGELFF
- TRBV30 TRBD1 CAWSGYRGQFF
- TRBV28 - CASSGSLTVYEQYF
- TRBV3-1/TRBV3-2 TRBD2 CASSQAGTSGRGQYF
- TRBV28 - CASRAGGRVYGYTF
once TRBV3-1/TRBV3-2 - CASSHVMYNEQFF
- TRBV27 - CASHSGPGQLWEPQHF
once TRBV6-6 TRBD1 CASSPGGAKPKGYGYTF
- TRBV5-6 TRBD2 CASARGLAGGVTQYF
- TRBV11-2 - CASSLVPPTLTSGYTF
once TRBV14 - CASSPGSGGEFF
- TRBV19 TRBD1 CASTPTGVVSGANVLTF
- TRBV18 TRBD1 CASSPRDRGSTYEQYF
- TRBV6-6 TRBD1 CAAGTVNTGELFF
- TRBV18 - CASSPGQFTNYGYTF
- TRBV7-8 TRBD2 CASSPPGLAGGITDTQYF
- TRBV6-5 TRBD1 CASRPWDSDNSPLHF
- TRBV10-1 - CASGSVAGELFF
few TRBV10-1 - CASSDGGSTDTQYF
- TRBV5-1 - CASSLDVAGELFF
- TRBV12-3/TRBV12-4 TRBD2 CASSLRYGGAQYF
- TRBV15 - CATSKPGQPDTIYF
few TRBV5-1 - CASSPAGRENTEAFF
- TRBV7-3 - CASSSQGESTGELFF
- TRBV5-1 TRBD1 CASSEGQGRAEAFF
- TRBV6-5 TRBD1 CASSKNRGRDQPQHF
- TRBV6-5 - CASGEVYSGNTIYF
- TRBV4-1 TRBD2 CASRFASGSTGELFF
- TRBV19 TRBD1 CASMGQGASEAFF
- TRBV15 - CATSRDRNSNQPQHF
- TRBV5-5 - CASSSITPNTEAFF
- TRBV2 TRBD2 CASSEVSGLAYTGELFF
- TRBV6-1 - CASSDRQESSGNTIYF
- TRBV7-8 TRBD1 CASSRTGTDNQPQHF
few TRBV5-1 TRBD1 CASSVLSQGMNTEAFF
- TRBV3-1/TRBV3-2 - CASSQDWLDNEQFF
- TRBV10-3 - CAINTGNQPQHF
- TRBV4-1 TRBD2 CASSESGGGAGYEQYF
- TRBV2 - CASRGQGYGYTF
- TRBV5-1 TRBD1 CASSLGQGREKLFF
- TRBV7-2 - CASSLARTDTQYF
- TRBV19 TRBD1 CASSLQGQGFEKLFF